This T cell receptor beta chain derives from a study of breast tumors, draining lymph nodes, adjacent tissues. Concerning this clonotype: Its antigen is as yet unknown. It is unclear where the CDR3 begins or ends on the DNA, so no DNA is shown, and the CDR3 is as TCRdb lists it.

Axillary draining lymph nodes of breast cancer patients supplied the node samples. Findings of the study overall: Tumor TCR diversity was below lymph nodes but above nontumor tissue. Tumor T cell lymph node origin was a supported hypothesis, not proven.

The length of the CDR3 is 19 amino acids, counting both ends. Germline V gives CDR1 SEHNR, CDR2 FQNEAQ (reference sequence). Each CDR3 protein gets one entry after TCRdb re-called the multiplex PCR reads with MiXCR. This table has approximately 280,000 distinct CDR3 sequences, under 35% appearing once. This receptor was identified in a female donor with breast cancer. Some clones in this sample may be carry-over from other donors' samples. This chain uses TRBV7-9 with TRBJ2-7; the D call of TRBD1 is as the table states it, not checked on the DNA. The specimen sequenced was axillary lymph node tissue. CDR3: CASSFYICSAPAASGEQYF.